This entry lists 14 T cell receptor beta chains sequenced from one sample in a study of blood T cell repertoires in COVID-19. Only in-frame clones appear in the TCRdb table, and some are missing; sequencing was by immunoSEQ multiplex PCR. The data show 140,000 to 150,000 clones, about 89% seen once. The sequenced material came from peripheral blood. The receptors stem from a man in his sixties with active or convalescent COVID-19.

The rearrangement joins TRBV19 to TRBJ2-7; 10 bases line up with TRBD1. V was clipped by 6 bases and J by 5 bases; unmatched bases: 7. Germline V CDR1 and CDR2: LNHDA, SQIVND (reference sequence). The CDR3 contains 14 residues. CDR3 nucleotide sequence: TGTGCCAGTAGCGAGACAGGGGGCTCGCACGAGCAGTACTTC. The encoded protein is CASSETGGSHEQYF. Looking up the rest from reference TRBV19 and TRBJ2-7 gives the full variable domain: DGGITQSPKYLFRKEGQNVTLSCEQNLNHDAMYWYRQDPGQGLRLIYYSQIVNDFQKGDIAEGYSVSREKKESFPLTVTSAQKNPTAFYLCASSETGGSHEQYFGPGTRLTVT.

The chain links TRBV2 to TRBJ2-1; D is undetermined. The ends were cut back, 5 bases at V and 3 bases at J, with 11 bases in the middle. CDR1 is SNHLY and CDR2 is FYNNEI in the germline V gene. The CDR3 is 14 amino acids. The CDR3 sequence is CASSFSGYYNEQFF. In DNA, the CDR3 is TGTGCCAGCAGTTTCTCAGGTTACTACAATGAGCAGTTCTTC.

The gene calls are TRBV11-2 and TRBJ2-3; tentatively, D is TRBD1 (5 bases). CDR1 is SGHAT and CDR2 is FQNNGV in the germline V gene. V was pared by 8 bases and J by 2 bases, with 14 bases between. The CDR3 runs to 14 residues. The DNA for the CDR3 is TGTGCCAGCGATAGGGGTACTTTCACAGATACGCAGTATTTT. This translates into CASDRGTFTDTQYF.

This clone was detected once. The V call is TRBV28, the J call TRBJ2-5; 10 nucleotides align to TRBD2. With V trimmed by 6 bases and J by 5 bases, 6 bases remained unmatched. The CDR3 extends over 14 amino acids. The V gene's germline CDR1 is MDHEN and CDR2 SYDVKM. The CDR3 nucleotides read TGTGCCAGCAGGAGCGGGGGGGCCGTGGAGACCCAGTACTTC. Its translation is CASRSGGAVETQYF. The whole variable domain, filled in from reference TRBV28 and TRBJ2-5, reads DVKVTQSSRYLVKRTGEKVFLECVQDMDHENMFWYRQDPGLGLRLIYFSYDVKMKEKGDIPEGYSVSREKKERFSLILESASTNQTSMYLCASRSGGAVETQYFGPGTRLLVL.

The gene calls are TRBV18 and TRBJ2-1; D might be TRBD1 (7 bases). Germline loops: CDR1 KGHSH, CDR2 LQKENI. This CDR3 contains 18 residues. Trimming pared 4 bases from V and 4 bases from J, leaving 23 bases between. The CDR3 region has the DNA TGTGCCAGCTCACTACAAGACCCGGCGGGACAGAAGTACAATGAGCAGTTCTTC. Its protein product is CASSLQDPAGQKYNEQFF.

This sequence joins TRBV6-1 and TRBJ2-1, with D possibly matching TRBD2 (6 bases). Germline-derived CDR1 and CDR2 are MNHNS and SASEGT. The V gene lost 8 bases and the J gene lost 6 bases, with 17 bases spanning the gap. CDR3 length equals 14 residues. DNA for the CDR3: TGTGCCAGCGTGCGGGGTAATAAACTCAATGAGCAGTTCTTC. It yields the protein CASVRGNKLNEQFF.

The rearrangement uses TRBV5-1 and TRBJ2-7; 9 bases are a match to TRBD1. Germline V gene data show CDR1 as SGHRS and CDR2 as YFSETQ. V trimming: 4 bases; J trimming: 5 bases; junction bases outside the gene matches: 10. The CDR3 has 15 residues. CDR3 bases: TGCGCCAGCAGCACATCCGGGACAGGGATCAACGAGCAGTACTTC. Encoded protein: CASSTSGTGINEQYF.

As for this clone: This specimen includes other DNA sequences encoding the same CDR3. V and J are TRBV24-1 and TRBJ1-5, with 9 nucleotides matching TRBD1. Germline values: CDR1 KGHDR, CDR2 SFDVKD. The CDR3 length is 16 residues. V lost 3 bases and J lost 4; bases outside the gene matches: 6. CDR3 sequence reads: CATSDPGQGGNQPQHF. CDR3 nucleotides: TGTGCCACCAGTGATCCGGGACAGGGAGGGAATCAGCCCCAGCATTTT.

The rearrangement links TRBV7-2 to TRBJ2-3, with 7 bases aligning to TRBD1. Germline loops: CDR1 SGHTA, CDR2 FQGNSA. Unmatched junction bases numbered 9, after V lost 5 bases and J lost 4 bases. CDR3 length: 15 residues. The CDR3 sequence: CASSLDRDVADTQYF. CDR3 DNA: TGTGCCAGCAGCCTCGACAGGGATGTCGCAGATACGCAGTATTTT.

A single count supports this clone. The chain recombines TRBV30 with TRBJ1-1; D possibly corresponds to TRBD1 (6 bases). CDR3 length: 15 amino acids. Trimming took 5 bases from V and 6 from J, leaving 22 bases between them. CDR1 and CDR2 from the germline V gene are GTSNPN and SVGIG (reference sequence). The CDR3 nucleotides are TGTGCCTGGGGGGGGGCCACCCGGGAAATTGCTGAAGCTTTCTTT. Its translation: CAWGGATREIAEAFF. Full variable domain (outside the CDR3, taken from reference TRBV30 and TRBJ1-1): SQTIHQWPATLVQPVGSPLSLECTVEGTSNPNLYWYRQAAGRGLQLLFYSVGIGQISSEVPQNLSASRPQDRQFILSSKKLLLSDSGFYLCAWGGATREIAEAFFGQGTRLTVV.

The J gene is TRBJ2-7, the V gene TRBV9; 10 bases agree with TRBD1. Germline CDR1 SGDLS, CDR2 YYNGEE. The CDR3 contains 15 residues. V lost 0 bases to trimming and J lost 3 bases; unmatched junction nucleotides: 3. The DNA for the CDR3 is TGTGCCAGCAGCGTAGCCGGGACAGGGGTCTACGAGCAGTACTTC. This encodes CASSVAGTGVYEQYF.

For the CDR3, the DNA is TGTGCCAGCAGTTTATCACAGGGGGGGGCCGGGGAGCTGTTTTTT. Translation: CASSLSQGGAGELFF. The chain couples TRBV27 to TRBJ2-2, with D possibly TRBD1 on 8 matching bases. There are 15 residues in the CDR3. Trimming pared 0 bases from V and 6 bases from J, leaving 11 bases between. From germline, CDR1 is MNHEY and CDR2 SMNVEV (reference sequence).

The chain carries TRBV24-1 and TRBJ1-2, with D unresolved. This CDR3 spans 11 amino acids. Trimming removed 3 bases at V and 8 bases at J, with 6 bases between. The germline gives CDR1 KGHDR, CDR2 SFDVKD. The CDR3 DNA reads TGTGCCACCAGTGATCCAGGAGGCTACACCTTC. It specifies CATSDPGGYTF.

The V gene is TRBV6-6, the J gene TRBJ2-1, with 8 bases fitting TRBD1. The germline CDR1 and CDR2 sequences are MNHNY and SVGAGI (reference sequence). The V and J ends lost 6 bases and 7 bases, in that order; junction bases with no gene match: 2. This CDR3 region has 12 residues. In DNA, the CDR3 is TGTGCCAGCAGGACAGGGGAGAATGAGCAGTTCTTC. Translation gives CASRTGENEQFF.